Below are 30 T cell receptor beta chains sequenced from a single sample in a study of blood T cell repertoires in COVID-19. Profiled with immunoSEQ multiplex PCR; TCRdb holds only in-frame clones, not every one. Of 250,000 to 300,000 clones in the sample, around 90% were seen once. The sequencing input was peripheral blood. Source of these receptors: a man aged 50 or older with acute or convalescent COVID-19.

The V and J genes are TRBV3-1 (or the pseudogene TRBV3-2) and TRBJ1-4, with D unclear. This CDR3 region has 18 residues. Trimming took off 4 bases at V and 0 bases at J, with 18 bases between the two ends. From germline, CDR1 is LGHDT and CDR2 YNNKEL (reference sequence). The CDR3 nucleotides are TGTGCCAGCAGCCCTGGTCTCTGGGCCTCTGCAACTAATGAAAAACTGTTTTTT. As protein: CASSPGLWASATNEKLFF.

The chain uses TRBV6-5 and TRBJ1-1; D is unclear. The germline V gene encodes CDR1 MNHEY and CDR2 SVGAGI. This CDR3 is built from 15 residues. V lost 0 bases, J lost 1 base, and 9 bases lay in between. The CDR3 loop reads CASSYSIGANTEAFF. CDR3 sequence (DNA): TGTGCCAGCAGTTACTCGATCGGAGCGAACACTGAAGCTTTCTTT.

The V call is TRBV10-3, the J call TRBJ1-2; 8 bases line up with TRBD1. Germline values: CDR1 ENHRY, CDR2 SYGVKD. The junction had 5 bases not matched to a gene; V was cut back by 0 bases and J by 8 bases. This CDR3 is built from 14 residues. The CDR3 loop reads CAISESTGVEGYTF. The CDR3 bases are TGTGCCATCAGTGAGTCGACAGGGGTAGAGGGCTACACCTTC.

The chain combines TRBV30 with TRBJ1-1, with D unclear. V lost 5 bases and J lost 5, with 15 bases in between. Germline CDR1 reads GTSNPN; CDR2 reads SVGIG (reference sequence). The CDR3 consists of 13 residues. The CDR3 protein is CAWGPQAPTEAFF. CDR3 nucleotide sequence: TGTGCCTGGGGCCCGCAGGCCCCGACTGAAGCTTTCTTT.

V gene TRBV24-1 combines with J gene TRBJ2-5, with D perhaps TRBD2 (6 bases). The CDR3 runs to 14 residues. V was shortened by 3 bases and J by 1 base, with 8 bases between the two germline ends. CDR1 is KGHDR, CDR2 SFDVKD, per germline. CDR3 loop: CATSDAGPQETQYF. CDR3 DNA sequence: TGTGCCACCAGTGATGCGGGACCCCAAGAGACCCAGTACTTC.

In this sample, this clone turned up many times. The chain couples TRBV5-1 to TRBJ2-3; no clear D. The germline gives CDR1 SGHRS, CDR2 YFSETQ. The CDR3 length is 14 residues. V was trimmed by 1 base and J by 2 bases, leaving 8 bases between them. The CDR3: CASSLLNPTDTQYF. For the CDR3, the DNA is TGCGCCAGCAGCTTGTTAAATCCCACAGATACGCAGTATTTT.

This chain links TRBV29-1 with TRBJ1-1; 8 bases line up with TRBD1. The ends lost 6 bases at V and 1 base at J; junction bases unmatched: 7. Looked up from germline, CDR1 is SQVTM and CDR2 is ANQGSEA. The length of the CDR3 is 14 residues. As DNA, the CDR3 is TGCAGCGTCCGACAGGGGTACTCGAACACTGAAGCTTTCTTT. It translates to CSVRQGYSNTEAFF.

The chain couples TRBV30 to TRBJ2-2; a possible D gene is TRBD2 (6 bases). Deletions cut 0 bases from V and 4 bases from J, with 15 bases between. The CDR3 spans 16 residues. Germline V gene data show CDR1 as GTSNPN and CDR2 as SVGIG (reference sequence). The CDR3 coding sequence is TGTGCCTGGAGTGTTTGGGGGGTAAGCGGCACCGGGGAGCTGTTTTTT. Amino acid sequence: CAWSVWGVSGTGELFF.

Comments on this clone: Other DNA sequences from this sample encode an identical CDR3 as well. V is TRBV9 and J is TRBJ1-1; D might be TRBD1 (5 bases). CDR1 and CDR2 (germline): SGDLS, YYNGEE. The CDR3 has 14 amino acids. V gave up 0 bases and J gave up 0 bases, with 6 bases separating them. The CDR3 here is CASSVGQLNTEAFF. In nucleotides, the CDR3 is TGTGCCAGCAGCGTAGGACAGCTGAACACTGAAGCTTTCTTT.

V usage is TRBV5-1 and J usage is TRBJ2-3; tentatively, D is TRBD2 (5 bases). V lost 6 bases, J lost 3 bases, and 14 bases lay in between. The CDR3 extends over 14 amino acids. Germline assignment: CDR1 SGHRS and CDR2 YFSETQ. CDR3 amino acids: CASTLEGVTDTQYF. The CDR3 nucleotides read TGCGCCAGCACCCTTGAGGGAGTGACAGATACGCAGTATTTT.

In DNA form, the CDR3 reads TGTGCCAGCTCACCATTCCGAACGGACAATGAGCAGTTCTTC. This sequence encodes CASSPFRTDNEQFF. The chain carries TRBV18 and TRBJ2-1; D is ambiguous. Germline V gene lookup returns CDR1 KGHSH and CDR2 LQKENI. Trimming shortened V by 2 bases and J by 5 bases, and 10 bases separated the two germline ends. The CDR3 is 14 residues long.

This clone came up once. V gene TRBV3-1 (or the pseudogene TRBV3-2) combines with J gene TRBJ1-1, with D unclear. Germline V gene data show CDR1 as LGHDT and CDR2 as YNNKEL (reference sequence). Trimming took 4 bases from V and 4 from J, leaving 16 bases between them. The CDR3 totals 15 residues. In DNA, the CDR3 is TGTGCCAGCAGCCCGCTCCTTCAGCGGGGCACTGAAGCTTTCTTT. This sequence encodes CASSPLLQRGTEAFF.

In this sample, this clone turned up a few times. V and J are TRBV2 and TRBJ2-3, with 9 bases aligning to TRBD2. The germline V gene encodes CDR1 SNHLY and CDR2 FYNNEI. The CDR3 has 12 amino acids. The trim removed 6 bases at V and 13 bases at J, leaving 8 bases unmatched. Here the CDR3 DNA reads TGTGCCAGCAGCGCTAGCGGGGAAAAAGAGTATTTT. Protein: CASSASGEKEYF. Variable domain in full (rest from reference TRBV2 and TRBJ2-3): EPEVTQTPSHQVTQMGQEVILRCVPISNHLYFYWYRQILGQKVEFLVSFYNNEISEKSEIFDDQFSVERPDGSNFTLKIRSTKLEDSAMYFCASSASGEKEYFGPGTRLTVL.

V and J are TRBV5-1 and TRBJ1-5, with 7 bases matching TRBD1. From germline, CDR1 is SGHRS and CDR2 YFSETQ. The CDR3 covers 13 residues. V lost 3 bases to trimming and J lost 8 bases; unmatched junction nucleotides: 5. CDR3 residues: CASSYDREEPQHF. CDR3 sequence (DNA): TGCGCCAGCAGCTACGACAGGGAAGAGCCCCAGCATTTT.

The rearrangement uses TRBV5-1 and TRBJ2-5, with D possibly matching TRBD2 (6 bases). The germline V gene has CDR1 SGHRS and CDR2 YFSETQ. The CDR3 length is 12 residues. Trimming cost V 0 bases and J 10 bases, with 10 bases left between them. DNA of the CDR3: TGCGCCAGCAGCTTGGAACCCGGGGGCCAGTACTTC. This translates into CASSLEPGGQYF. Variable domain in full (rest from reference TRBV5-1 and TRBJ2-5): KAGVTQTPRYLIKTRGQQVTLSCSPISGHRSVSWYQQTPGQGLQFLFEYFSETQRNKGNFPGRFSGRQFSNSRSEMNVSTLELGDSALYLCASSLEPGGQYFGPGTRLLVL.

The chain recombines TRBV19 with TRBJ1-6, with 10 bases fitting TRBD1. Losses at the gene ends were 8 bases for V and 10 bases for J; bases not matched to a gene: 11. The CDR3 spans 15 residues. In germline, CDR1 is LNHDA, CDR2 SQIVND (reference sequence). CDR3 region: CASRPPGQGLSPLHF. The CDR3 DNA reads as TGTGCCAGTCGACCTCCGGGACAGGGGTTGTCACCCCTCCACTTT.

The chain is built from TRBV5-1 and TRBJ1-1; D ambiguous. Germline V CDR1 and CDR2: SGHRS, YFSETQ. Trimming cost V 2 bases and J 1 base, with 6 bases left between them. The CDR3 is made up of 13 amino acids. The chain's CDR3 is CASSFSQNTEAFF. The CDR3, as DNA: TGCGCCAGCAGCTTTTCACAGAACACTGAAGCTTTCTTT.

V gene TRBV2 combines with J gene TRBJ1-1, with 7 bases that match TRBD1. Germline CDR1 is SNHLY and CDR2 is FYNNEI. The CDR3 length is 16 residues. The V segment lost 4 bases and the J segment 3 bases; nucleotides outside the gene matches: 11. The CDR3 is CASSGKTGRVDTEAFF. The CDR3 region has the DNA TGTGCCAGCAGTGGAAAGACAGGGCGGGTGGACACTGAAGCTTTCTTT.

The V and J genes are TRBV20-1 and TRBJ2-5; 9 bases align to TRBD2. Trimming cost V 3 bases and J 5 bases; bases outside gene matches: 16. Looked up from germline, CDR1 is DFQATT and CDR2 is SNEGSKA (reference sequence). The CDR3 runs to 17 residues. The CDR3 region has the DNA TGCAGTGCTAGTACCCAGCGGGGGGCCATTCGTAGGGAGACCCAGTACTTC. Protein: CSASTQRGAIRRETQYF.

The chain combines TRBV7-9 with TRBJ2-5; perhaps TRBD2 as D (5 bases). CDR3 length: 18 residues. The V end was cut by 5 bases, the J end by 0 bases, with 22 bases between. Germline-derived CDR1 and CDR2 are SEHNR and FQNEAQ (reference sequence). CDR3 residues: CASSPRVLSGLYQETQYF. As DNA, the CDR3 is TGTGCCAGCAGCCCCCGCGTCCTCTCGGGGTTGTACCAAGAGACCCAGTACTTC.

This rearrangement joins TRBV30 to TRBJ2-5; D is perhaps TRBD2 (7 bases). Trimming cost V 8 bases and J 3 bases, with 22 bases left between them. The CDR3 runs 15 residues. Germline values: CDR1 GTSNPN, CDR2 SVGIG (reference sequence). CDR3 bases: TGTGCCCGATCGTACAAGGGGGGGGTGGAAGAGACCCAGTACTTC. This codes for CARSYKGGVEETQYF.

This clone was seen a handful of times. V gene TRBV11-2 combines with J gene TRBJ1-1; D not certain. Germline lookup yields CDR1 SGHAT and CDR2 FQNNGV. The CDR3 sequence is 12 residues long. The V gene lost 3 bases and the J gene lost 4 bases, with 6 bases spanning the gap. CDR3 residues: CASSFSATEAFF. The CDR3 nucleotides read TGTGCCAGCAGCTTCAGTGCCACTGAAGCTTTCTTT.

V gene TRBV9 combines with J gene TRBJ1-2; D is unclear. This CDR3 has 13 residues. CDR1 is SGDLS, CDR2 YYNGEE, per germline. V dropped 7 bases and J dropped 1 base, with 11 bases sitting between them. The CDR3 reads CASSQAYNYGYTF. The CDR3 nucleotides are TGTGCCAGCTCCCAAGCCTATAACTATGGCTACACCTTC.

The chain carries TRBV30 and TRBJ1-4; a possible D gene is TRBD1 (6 bases). The CDR3 loop spans 14 amino acids. V shed 0 bases and J shed 5 bases, with 10 bases lying between them. Germline V gene data show CDR1 as GTSNPN and CDR2 as SVGIG (reference sequence). The CDR3 DNA reads TGTGCCTGGAGTGTGGGACACGGCAATGAAAAACTGTTTTTT. Translation: CAWSVGHGNEKLFF.

The chain is built from TRBV2 and TRBJ2-5; tentatively, D is TRBD2 (6 bases). Per the germline V gene, CDR1 is SNHLY and CDR2 is FYNNEI. CDR3 length equals 15 residues. With 4 bases removed from V and 0 bases from J, the gap between germline ends came to 12 bases. In DNA, the CDR3 is TGTGCCAGCAGTGCGGAGGGTTTGTACCAAGAGACCCAGTACTTC. Encoded protein: CASSAEGLYQETQYF.

V is TRBV29-1 and J is TRBJ1-3; the match to TRBD1 covers 7 bases. The CDR3 is 14 residues long. CDR1 and CDR2 from the germline V gene are SQVTM and ANQGSEA. V was pared by 4 bases and J by 2 bases, with 5 bases of the junction left unmatched. Here the CDR3 DNA reads TGCAGCGTTGCACCAGACAGGGCTGGAAACACCATATATTTT. It codes for CSVAPDRAGNTIYF.

This clone was picked up many times. The chain couples TRBV12-3 or TRBV12-4 to TRBJ2-2; no reliable D call. V was shortened by 6 bases and J by 6 bases, with 11 bases between the two germline ends. This CDR3 has 13 amino acids. The CDR3: CASSPFGPGELFF. The CDR3, as DNA: TGTGCCAGCAGCCCCTTCGGTCCCGGGGAGCTGTTTTTT.

J is TRBJ2-7 and V is TRBV5-6, with 12 bases lining up with TRBD1. Germline trimming cut 0 bases from V and 6 bases from J; bases unmatched to any gene: 4. The CDR3 loop spans 15 amino acids. Germline V gives CDR1 SGHDT, CDR2 YYEEEE. The CDR3 sequence is CASSLGGTGGFEQYF. In nucleotides, the CDR3 is TGTGCCAGCAGCTTGGGAGGGACAGGGGGCTTCGAGCAGTACTTC.

The genes are TRBV12-3 or TRBV12-4 and TRBJ1-2; TRBD1 matches 8 bases. V shed 4 bases and J 8 bases; nucleotides not matched to a gene: 6. The CDR3 loop spans 13 amino acids. CDR3 nucleotide sequence: TGTGCCAGCAGTTCGGCCAGGGGGCTGGGCTACACCTTC. It encodes CASSSARGLGYTF.

This clone was found once. The chain uses TRBV6-5 and TRBJ1-2; a weak D match, TRBD1 (5 bases). Trimming shortened V by 4 bases and J by 8 bases, and 14 bases separated the two germline ends. Germline CDR1 reads MNHEY; CDR2 reads SVGAGI. The CDR3 spans 13 residues. CDR3 DNA: TGTGCCAGCAGTTCCCCCCCAGGGCTGGGCTACACCTTC. It codes for CASSSPPGLGYTF.